This T cell receptor beta chain was captured in a study of CD8 T cells in Susac syndrome. V shed 8 bases and J 4 bases; nucleotides not matched to a gene: 10. CDR3 length: 15 amino acids. Germline CDR1 and CDR2: MDHEN and SYDVKM. CD8+ and CD4+ T cells from blood underwent TCR beta sequencing. RNA, at roughly 0.45 to 1 ug, was reverse transcribed with random hexamers. Across 54 Vbeta and 13 Jbeta, immunoSEQ multiplex PCR amplified TCR beta CDR3. MiXCR, run by TCRdb on the immunoSEQ multiplex PCR reads, gives a single entry per CDR3 protein. The top ten clones hold around 0.15% of a sample with roughly 220,000 distinct CDR3 sequences, 94% of them seen once.

Material: CD4+ T cells from PBMCs. The source of this sequence is a human donor with Susac syndrome. This sequence joins TRBV28 and TRBJ1-1; TRBD1 agrees at 10 bases. CDR3 sequence reads: CASPRDRGDRTEAFF. CDR3 DNA: TGTGCCAGCCCGCGGGACAGGGGAGACCGCACTGAAGCTTTCTTT.